A single sample gave rise to the 24 T cell receptor beta chains below, sequenced in a study of T cell changes during pregnancy in multiple sclerosis. Produced via immunoSEQ multiplex PCR; TCRdb's table is partial and in-frame only. The repertoire has more than 40,000 clones, 94% of them found once; the top ten carry roughly 4.7%. Here the sequenced sample was CD8+ T cells from peripheral blood mononuclear cells, taken in the first trimester of pregnancy. These receptors were collected from a female donor with multiple sclerosis, enrolled in a pregnancy study.

V is TRBV6-4 and J is TRBJ2-2, with 8 bases identical to TRBD1. The CDR3 contains 17 residues. After removal of 0 bases from V and 4 bases from J, the junction contained 7 bases not matched to a gene. The germline V gene encodes CDR1 MRHNA and CDR2 SNTAGT. This CDR3 is CASSDSSSRGLTGELFF. In nucleotides, the CDR3 is TGTGCCAGCAGTGACTCGAGTTCCAGGGGGCTCACCGGGGAGCTGTTTTTT.

V and J are TRBV15 and TRBJ2-7; 7 nucleotides agree with TRBD1. Germline CDR1 is LNHNV and CDR2 is YYDKDF (reference sequence). V shed 2 bases and J 3 bases; nucleotides not matched to a gene: 13. The CDR3 length is 17 residues. The CDR3: CATSRQRGQGVNYEQYF. For the CDR3, the DNA is TGTGCCACCAGCAGACAGAGGGGGCAGGGGGTCAACTACGAGCAGTACTTC. Together with reference TRBV15 and TRBJ2-7, the CDR3 gives the full variable domain: DAMVIQNPRYQVTQFGKPVTLSCSQTLNHNVMYWYQQKSSQAPKLLFHYYDKDFNNEADTPDNFQSRRPNTSFCFLDIRSPGLGDTAMYLCATSRQRGQGVNYEQYFGPGTRLTVT.

This rearrangement joins TRBV2 to TRBJ1-4; no definite D call. V was cut by 3 bases and J by 0 bases, with 5 bases left in between. The CDR3 sequence is 14 residues long. Germline assignment: CDR1 SNHLY and CDR2 FYNNEI. Written as DNA, the CDR3 is TGTGCCAGCAGTGAGGGCCCAACTAATGAAAAACTGTTTTTT. Its protein product is CASSEGPTNEKLFF. Based on the CDR3 plus reference TRBV2 and TRBJ1-4, the full variable domain is EPEVTQTPSHQVTQMGQEVILRCVPISNHLYFYWYRQILGQKVEFLVSFYNNEISEKSEIFDDQFSVERPDGSNFTLKIRSTKLEDSAMYFCASSEGPTNEKLFFGSGTQLSVL.

CDR3 nucleotides: TGTGCCTGGAGTTGGTATCCAAACCGACAGGGCCCGAACACCGGGGAGCTGTTTTTT. It translates to CAWSWYPNRQGPNTGELFF. The chain carries TRBV30 and TRBJ2-2; TRBD1 agrees at 7 bases. Germline V CDR1 and CDR2: GTSNPN, SVGIG (reference sequence). The V segment lost 2 bases and the J segment 0 bases; nucleotides outside the gene matches: 15. The CDR3 is 19 residues long.

V is TRBV14 and J is TRBJ2-1; the match to TRBD1 covers 7 bases. CDR3 length equals 14 residues. The trim removed 0 bases at V and 10 bases at J, leaving 6 bases unmatched. CDR1 and CDR2 from the germline V gene are SGHDN and FVKESK. CDR3 amino acids: CASSQEVLGGEQFF. The CDR3 region has the DNA TGTGCCAGCAGCCAAGAGGTACTAGGGGGCGAGCAGTTCTTC.

The chain uses TRBV4-3 and TRBJ1-1; no clear D. From germline, CDR1 is LGHNA and CDR2 YSLEER. This CDR3 spans 15 amino acids. V shed 0 bases and J shed 5 bases, with 13 bases lying between them. Here the CDR3 DNA reads TGCGCCAGCAGCCAAGAGGCACAGATAGTGACTGAAGCTTTCTTT. Protein product: CASSQEAQIVTEAFF.

The chain employs TRBV27 and TRBJ2-1; 10 nucleotides line up with TRBD2. V was pared by 6 bases and J by 6 bases, with 11 bases of the junction left unmatched. CDR1 is MNHEY and CDR2 is SMNVEV in the germline V gene (reference sequence). This CDR3 is 16 amino acids long. CDR3 amino acids: CASRQPLAGVPNEQFF. For the CDR3, the DNA is TGTGCCAGCAGGCAACCTCTAGCGGGAGTCCCCAATGAGCAGTTCTTC.

V gene TRBV28 combines with J gene TRBJ2-7; D is undetermined. This CDR3 has 15 residues. V lost 7 bases to trimming and J lost 1 base, with 17 bases between them. Germline V gives CDR1 MDHEN, CDR2 SYDVKM. The CDR3 coding sequence is TGTGCCAGCACCCCCCCGGGTCTTGGATCCTACGAGCAGTACTTC. Its protein product is CASTPPGLGSYEQYF.

The V call is TRBV4-1, the J call TRBJ2-2; TRBD1 might be the D (5 bases). Deletions cut 0 bases from V and 1 base from J, with 9 bases between. Germline assignment: CDR1 MGHRA and CDR2 YSYEKL. This CDR3 spans 16 amino acids. The CDR3 nucleotides read TGCGCCAGCAGCCAAGATCCAGGGTTGAACACCGGGGAGCTGTTTTTT. It translates to CASSQDPGLNTGELFF.

This chain connects TRBV5-1 to TRBJ2-1, with D possibly TRBD2 on 6 matching bases. CDR1 is SGHRS and CDR2 is YFSETQ in the germline V gene. The V gene lost 0 bases and the J gene lost 9 bases, with 7 bases spanning the gap. The CDR3 loop spans 12 amino acids. The CDR3 reads CASSLVEGEQFF. The DNA of the CDR3 is TGCGCCAGCAGCTTGGTGGAGGGTGAGCAGTTCTTC.

Here the CDR3 DNA reads TGTGCCAGCAGCTTAGGTGCTCGGGGCTACACCTTC. This gives the protein CASSLGARGYTF. The chain combines TRBV7-9 with TRBJ1-2, with unresolved D. Germline V gene data show CDR1 as SEHNR and CDR2 as FQNEAQ (reference sequence). V dropped 1 base and J dropped 8 bases, with 8 bases sitting between them. This CDR3 spans 12 amino acids.

This chain links TRBV9 with TRBJ2-2; TRBD2 matches 7 bases. In germline, CDR1 is SGDLS, CDR2 YYNGEE. The CDR3 extends over 17 amino acids. With 0 bases clipped from V and 8 bases from J, the junction kept 13 bases outside the gene matches. CDR3 sequence (DNA): TGTGCCAGCAGCGTAGGATCAGCCACCGGGGGGACTGGGGAGCTGTTTTTT. Encoded protein: CASSVGSATGGTGELFF.

The chain recombines TRBV6-5 with TRBJ2-1; D is possibly TRBD2 (5 bases). Trimming pared 4 bases from V and 4 bases from J, leaving 11 bases between. Per germline, CDR1 MNHEY and CDR2 SVGAGI. The CDR3 totals 14 residues. CDR3 sequence (DNA): TGTGCCAGCAGTTTTACCGGGGAGTACAATGAGCAGTTCTTC. Protein: CASSFTGEYNEQFF.

This chain joins TRBV11-2 and TRBJ1-2; 8 bases map to TRBD1. The CDR3 spans 14 residues. V lost 4 bases, J lost 1 base, and 2 bases stayed unmatched. Germline lookup yields CDR1 SGHAT and CDR2 FQNNGV. For the CDR3, the DNA is TGTGCCAGCAGCTCGACAGGGGTTAACTATGGCTACACCTTC. Its translation is CASSSTGVNYGYTF.

The CDR3 loop is CASSLGGEWETQYF. CDR3 DNA sequence: TGTGCCAGCAGCTTGGGTGGGGAGTGGGAGACCCAGTACTTC. The chain recombines TRBV5-4 with TRBJ2-5, with TRBD2 as a possible D gene (5 bases). Deletions cut 0 bases from V and 5 bases from J, with 11 bases between. The CDR3 consists of 14 residues. Germline V gene lookup returns CDR1 SGHNT and CDR2 YYREEE (reference sequence).

V gene TRBV21-1 combines with J gene TRBJ1-5; the D call in the table, TRBD1, was not verified against the DNA. TRBV21-1 is deemed a pseudogene. The CDR3 totals 18 residues. The CDR3 loop is CASRDRREQRDWQGTQHF. The CDR3 DNA follows: TGTGCCAGCAGGGATCGACGAGAGCAGCGCGACTGGCAGGGGACACAGCATTTT.

The sample holds one count of this clone. This rearrangement joins TRBV10-3 to TRBJ2-3; TRBD2 matches 7 bases. The CDR3 consists of 16 residues. J lost 3 bases, V lost 1 base, and 7 bases had no gene match. The germline V gene has CDR1 ENHRY and CDR2 SYGVKD. CDR3 sequence: CAISEYRTRGTDTQYF. For the CDR3, the DNA is TGTGCCATCAGTGAGTATAGGACTAGAGGGACAGATACGCAGTATTTT.

The rearrangement joins TRBV29-1 to TRBJ2-1; possibly TRBD1 for D (6 bases). Trimming took off 6 bases at V and 6 bases at J, with 21 bases between the two ends. CDR1 is SQVTM and CDR2 is ANQGSEA in the germline V gene. The CDR3 spans 15 residues. For the CDR3, the DNA is TGCAGCGTCCAACCCGGGACAAGATCTTCCAATGAGCAGTTCTTC. This codes for CSVQPGTRSSNEQFF.

The J gene is TRBJ2-1, the V gene TRBV7-9, with 7 bases lining up with TRBD2. This CDR3 is 18 amino acids long. Germline CDR1 is SEHNR and CDR2 is FQNEAQ (reference sequence). Unmatched junction bases numbered 15, after V lost 7 bases and J lost 0 bases. In DNA form, the CDR3 reads TGTGCCAGCACCGCTGATCAACTAGCGCGGAGCTCCTACAATGAGCAGTTCTTC. Translation: CASTADQLARSSYNEQFF.

The CDR3 DNA reads as TGTGCCAGTAGTATAGACCGGGAAAGCACAGATACGCAGTATTTT. It specifies CASSIDRESTDTQYF. The V gene is TRBV19, the J gene TRBJ2-3, with D possibly TRBD2 on 5 matching bases. Germline V CDR1 and CDR2: LNHDA, SQIVND (reference sequence). V lost 0 bases to trimming and J lost 0 bases, with 7 bases between them. CDR3 length: 15 amino acids.

The V call is TRBV6-5, the J call TRBJ1-5; TRBD1 matches 8 bases. Germline-derived CDR1 and CDR2 are MNHEY and SVGAGI. The V segment lost 4 bases and the J segment 6 bases; nucleotides outside the gene matches: 5. The CDR3 spans 14 residues. DNA for the CDR3: TGTGCCAGCAGTTTGACAGGGGCTGGTCAGCCCCAGCATTTT. Translation gives CASSLTGAGQPQHF.

The chain couples TRBV11-3 to TRBJ2-7; 10 nucleotides agree with TRBD1. This CDR3 spans 15 amino acids. Germline-derived CDR1 and CDR2 are SGHNT and YENEEA. The trim removed 4 bases at V and 2 bases at J, leaving 5 bases unmatched. DNA of the CDR3: TGTGCCAGCAGCTGGGGGACAGGGGTCACCTACGAGCAGTACTTC. Amino acids: CASSWGTGVTYEQYF.

The J gene is TRBJ2-1, the V gene TRBV7-3, with 7 bases lining up with TRBD2. With 2 bases clipped from V and 6 bases from J, the junction kept 1 base outside the gene matches. The CDR3 consists of 13 residues. CDR1 SGHTA and CDR2 FQGTGA come from the germline V gene. CDR3 in amino acids: CASSLGGGNEQFF. CDR3 coding DNA: TGTGCCAGCAGCTTAGGGGGGGGCAATGAGCAGTTCTTC.

This clone was counted once. CDR3 nucleotides: TGTGCCAGCAGCGTGTGGGGGCCCACAGATACGCAGTATTTT. Its translation is CASSVWGPTDTQYF. The V gene is TRBV7-3, the J gene TRBJ2-3; D might be TRBD1 (6 bases). V lost 5 bases and J lost 2, with 11 bases in between. CDR1 SGHTA and CDR2 FQGTGA come from the germline V gene. The CDR3 consists of 14 residues.